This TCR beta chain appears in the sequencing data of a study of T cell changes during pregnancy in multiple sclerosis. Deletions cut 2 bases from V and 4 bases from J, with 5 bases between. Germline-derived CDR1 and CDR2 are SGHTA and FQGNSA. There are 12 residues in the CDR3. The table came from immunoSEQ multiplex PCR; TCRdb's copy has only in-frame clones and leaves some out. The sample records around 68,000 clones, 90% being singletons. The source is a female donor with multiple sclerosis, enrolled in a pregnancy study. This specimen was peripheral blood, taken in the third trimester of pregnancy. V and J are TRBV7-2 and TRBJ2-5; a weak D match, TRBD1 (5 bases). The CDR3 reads CASSLQGETQYF. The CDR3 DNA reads TGTGCCAGCAGCTTACAGGGAGAGACCCAGTACTTC.